This T cell receptor (beta chain) was profiled in a study of regulatory T cells (dated by TCRdb to 2016 to 2018). General notes on the study: The study compared T-cell receptor beta repertoires of sorted regulatory, conventional CD4+ and CD8+ T cells between CD3G-deficient patients and healthy controls.

A note on this clone: What this receptor recognizes is not known. No qualities accompany the bases; no much larger clone lies one base away.

All CD3G-deficient patients had evidence of autoimmunity, which was more severe in two of the patients. Patients ranged from 2 to 39 years of age at testing and had reduced naive and increased memory CD4+ and CD8+ T-cell proportions. CD4+ cells were FACS-sorted into CD25-high CD127-low regulatory T cells and CD25-low CD127-high conventional CD4+ T cells. More than 5 individuals with CD3G deficiency made up the patient group. Patient samples and clinical data were obtained from an international physician network spanning the United States, Europe and Asia. Peripheral blood mononuclear cells were isolated by Ficoll density separation. The multiplex PCR used 52 forward TRBV primers and 13 reverse TRBJ primers, with assay-based and computational corrections for amplification bias. Rearranged TRB loci were amplified from genomic DNA by multiplex PCR within the immunoSEQ assay. TRB amplicons were sequenced on an Illumina HiSeq platform. As for how the authors treated the data: Raw sequences were error-filtered and aligned to reference gene sequences by custom algorithms and were subsequently analyzed with the immunoSEQ online tools. The frequencies of productive and nonproductive TRB rearrangements were evaluated among unique sequences as well as among total sequences. Hydrophobicity and amino acid composition of residues 6 and 7 within the TRB CDR3 were used to estimate the potential for self-reactivity. Prism software was used to run t tests, Mann-Whitney tests or two-way ANOVA for comparisons between groups. Sourced from immuneACCESS, this table was stored by TCRdb with only in-frame sequences that have V and J called. A share of the clones is absent; for the studies checked, an unresolved V gene accounts for under half, and the remainder has no known explanation. The DNA gave D and trimming, while V, J and clone size come from that table. Recorded for this sample are almost 30,000 clones; 85% to 95% of them occurred a single time. The top ten hold roughly 1.4% of the sample.

The CDR3, cysteine through phenylalanine, is 14 amino acids long. Here the CDR3 DNA is all that survives: 42 bases in frame from base 1. CDR1 MDHEN and CDR2 SYDVKM are derived from the germline V gene. V and J lose 6 bases and 0 bases, and a span of 12 bases separates them. Points the paper makes about the study in general: Repertoires from patients had restricted unique TRB V-J pairs and skewed V and J gene usage, with the strongest effect in regulatory T cells. Hydrophobic residues at CDR3 positions 6 and 7 were enriched in conventional CD4+ T cells from CD3G-deficient patients, which suggests more self-reactive specificities.

The specimen sequenced was conventional CD4+ T cells sorted from blood. The clonotype originates from a person between 18 and 35 years old with CD3G deficiency. The chain is made from TRBV28 and TRBJ2-7; the D gene may be TRBD1 or TRBD2, since each aligns over 6 bases. The CDR3 in this case is CASRRGPASYEQYF. In nucleotide form, the sequence is TGTGCCAGCAGACGGGGGCCAGCCTCCTACGAGCAGTACTTC.